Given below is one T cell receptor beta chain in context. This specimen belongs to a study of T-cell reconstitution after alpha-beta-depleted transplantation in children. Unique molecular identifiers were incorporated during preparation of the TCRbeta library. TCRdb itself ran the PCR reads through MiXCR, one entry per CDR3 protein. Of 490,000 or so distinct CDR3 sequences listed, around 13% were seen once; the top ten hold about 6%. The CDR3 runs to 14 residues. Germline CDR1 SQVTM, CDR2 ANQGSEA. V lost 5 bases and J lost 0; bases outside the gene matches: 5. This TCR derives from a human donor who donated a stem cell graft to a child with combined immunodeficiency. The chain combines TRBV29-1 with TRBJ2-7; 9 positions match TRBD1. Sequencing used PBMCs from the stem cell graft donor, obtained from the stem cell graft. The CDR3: CSVRRDRDSYEQYF. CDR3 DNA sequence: TGCAGCGTTCGCCGGGACAGGGACTCCTACGAGCAGTACTTC.